The 8 T cell receptor beta chains below were found in one sample sequenced in a study of molecular identifiers for immune sequencing clone quantification. MiXCR was run by TCRdb on the PCR reads, yielding one entry per CDR3 protein. The data hold 460,000 or so distinct CDR3 sequences, with roughly a fifth observed a single time. The sequenced sample consisted of naive CD8+ T cells from blood, with Jurkat cell RNA spiked in. As for subset: FACS-sorted CD8+CD4-CCR7+CD45RA+ naive T cells. Receptor source: a human donor in good health. Some libraries in this study had Jurkat cell RNA spiked in.

V gene TRBV5-4 combines with J gene TRBJ2-7; D is possibly TRBD2 (6 bases). The germline CDR1 and CDR2 sequences are SGHNT and YYREEE (reference sequence). This CDR3 has 14 residues. V dropped 3 bases and J dropped 2 bases, with 12 bases sitting between them. The CDR3 spells CASSSGTLAYEQYF. The CDR3 nucleotides read TGTGCCAGCAGCTCCGGGACTCTAGCCTACGAGCAGTACTTC.

The chain links TRBV20-1 to TRBJ2-7, with 8 bases identical to TRBD2. Germline CDR1 reads DFQATT; CDR2 reads SNEGSKA (reference sequence). With V trimmed by 0 bases and J by 3 bases, 7 bases remained unmatched. This CDR3 comprises 15 residues. The CDR3 loop is CSARDRLAYLYEQYF. DNA of the CDR3: TGCAGTGCTAGAGACCGACTAGCGTATCTCTACGAGCAGTACTTC.

Points on this clonotype: Because the CDR3's place on the DNA is in doubt, the DNA is left out and the CDR3 is given as listed by TCRdb. This chain connects TRBV9 to TRBJ1-2; TRBD1, the table's D call, lacks a check against the DNA. The CDR3 has 14 amino acids, counting both end residues. CDR1 is SGDLS and CDR2 is YYNGEE in the germline V gene. This CDR3 is CASSVGGGTYGYAF.

With regard to this clonotype: A read error is possible here, since a much larger clone lies one base away. V usage is TRBV3-1 and J usage is TRBJ2-3; TRBD2 matches at 13 bases. This CDR3 has 16 amino acids. The germline CDR1 and CDR2 sequences are LGHDT and YNNKEL (reference sequence). CDR3 sequence reads: CASSLRLAGGMNTQDF. The DNA of the CDR3 is TGTGCCAGCAGCCTTCGACTAGCGGGGGGTATGAATACGCAGGATTTT.

This clonotype was recorded at least ten times. This chain links TRBV29-1 with TRBJ2-2; D is uncertain. The CDR3 length is 12 residues. Germline V gene lookup returns CDR1 SQVTM and CDR2 ANQGSEA. V was trimmed by 5 bases and J by 3 bases, leaving 7 bases between them. CDR3 bases: TGCAGCGTTATACAGCACACCGGGGAGCTGTTTTTT. It specifies CSVIQHTGELFF.

The CDR3 here is CASSLNRVQYF. The CDR3 nucleotides are TGTGCCAGCAGTTTGAACCGGGTGCAGTATTTT. The genes are TRBV27 and TRBJ2-3; D gene unclear. The CDR3 loop spans 11 amino acids. Germline V lookup: CDR1 MNHEY, CDR2 SMNVEV (reference sequence). Trimming removed 3 bases at V and 11 bases at J, with 9 bases between.

Comment on this clonotype: A much larger clone differs by one base, so this may be a read error. The chain couples TRBV12-3 or TRBV12-4 to TRBJ1-5; TRBD1 agrees at 7 bases. The CDR3 has 16 amino acids. As DNA, the CDR3 is TGTGCCAGCAGTTTAGAAAGGGGGCGAGGCAATCAGCCCCAGCGTTTT. Translated, it gives CASSLERGRGNQPQRF.

This clonotype has a count of ten or more. The genes are TRBV4-1 and TRBJ2-7; D gene unclear. V was clipped by 0 bases and J by 3 bases, with 12 bases between them. The CDR3 is 15 amino acids. Germline CDR1 MGHRA, CDR2 YSYEKL. The CDR3 reads CASSQDGRSFYEQYF. CDR3 nucleotide sequence: TGCGCCAGCAGCCAAGACGGGCGCAGTTTCTACGAGCAGTACTTC.